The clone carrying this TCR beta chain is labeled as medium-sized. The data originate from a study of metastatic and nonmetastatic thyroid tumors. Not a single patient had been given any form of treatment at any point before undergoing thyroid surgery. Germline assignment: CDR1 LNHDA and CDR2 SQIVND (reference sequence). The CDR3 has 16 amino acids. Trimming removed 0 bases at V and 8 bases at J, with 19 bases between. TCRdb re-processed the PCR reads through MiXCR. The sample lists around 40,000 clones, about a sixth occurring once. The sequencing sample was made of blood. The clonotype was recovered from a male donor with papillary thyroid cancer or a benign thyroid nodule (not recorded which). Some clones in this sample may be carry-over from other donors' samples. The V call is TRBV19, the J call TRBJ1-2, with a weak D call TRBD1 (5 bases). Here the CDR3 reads CASSIDYSGTSGGYTF. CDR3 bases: TGTGCCAGTAGTATAGATTATTCCGGGACCAGTGGGGGCTACACCTTC.